This TCR beta chain was obtained from a study of control samples from healthy donors and cancer patients. Clones were sequenced by immunoSEQ multiplex PCR, and TCRdb holds only the in-frame ones, with some missing. The sample has some 150,000 clones; 96% are singletons. CDR1 and CDR2 from the germline V gene are MNHEY and SVGAGI. V was pared by 5 bases and J by 1 base, with 9 bases between. The length of the CDR3 is 15 residues. Specimen: blood. The rearrangement joins TRBV6-5 to TRBJ1-6; weak D call: TRBD1 (6 bases). The clonotype originates from a woman in her twenties or thirties in good health. The DNA for the CDR3 is TGTGCCAGCAGTCCCAGGGGTTCCTATAATTCACCCCTCCACTTT. It encodes CASSPRGSYNSPLHF.